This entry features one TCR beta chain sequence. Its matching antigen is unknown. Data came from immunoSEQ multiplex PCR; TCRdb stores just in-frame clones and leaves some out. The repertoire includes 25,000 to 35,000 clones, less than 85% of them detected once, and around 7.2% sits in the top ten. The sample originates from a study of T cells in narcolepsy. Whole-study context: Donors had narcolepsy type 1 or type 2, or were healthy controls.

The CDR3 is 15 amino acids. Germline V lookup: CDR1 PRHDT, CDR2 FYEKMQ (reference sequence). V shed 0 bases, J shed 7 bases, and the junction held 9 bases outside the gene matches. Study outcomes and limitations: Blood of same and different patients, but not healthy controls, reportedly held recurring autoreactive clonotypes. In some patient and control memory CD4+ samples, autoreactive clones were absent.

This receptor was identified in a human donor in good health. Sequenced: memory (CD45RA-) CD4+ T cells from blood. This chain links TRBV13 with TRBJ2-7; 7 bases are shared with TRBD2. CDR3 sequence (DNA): TGTGCCAGCAGCTTAGGGGGAGGGCCTTTAGATGAGCAGTACTTC. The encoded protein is CASSLGGGPLDEQYF.